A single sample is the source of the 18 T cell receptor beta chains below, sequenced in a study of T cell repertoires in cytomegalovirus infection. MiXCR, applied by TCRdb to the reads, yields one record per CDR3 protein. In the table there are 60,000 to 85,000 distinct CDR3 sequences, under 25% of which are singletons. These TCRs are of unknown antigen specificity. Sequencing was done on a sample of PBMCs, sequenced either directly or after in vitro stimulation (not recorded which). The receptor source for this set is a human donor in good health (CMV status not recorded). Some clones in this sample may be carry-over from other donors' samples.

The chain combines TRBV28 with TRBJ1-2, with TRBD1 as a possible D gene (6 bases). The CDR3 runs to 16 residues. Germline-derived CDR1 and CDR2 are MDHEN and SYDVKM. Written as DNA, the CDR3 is TGTGCGACCTTCTTGTCGGGGGGCGGCCCTAACTATGGCTACACCTTC. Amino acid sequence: CATFLSGGGPNYGYTF.

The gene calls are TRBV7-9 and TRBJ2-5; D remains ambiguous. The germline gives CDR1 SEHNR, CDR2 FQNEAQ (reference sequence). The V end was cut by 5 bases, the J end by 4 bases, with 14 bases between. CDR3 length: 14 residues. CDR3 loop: CASSLSLTGETQYF. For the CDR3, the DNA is TGTGCCAGCAGCCTAAGCCTGACGGGAGAGACCCAGTACTTC. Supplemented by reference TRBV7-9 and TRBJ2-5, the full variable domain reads DTGVSQNPRHKITKRGQNVTFRCDPISEHNRLYWYRQTLGQGPEFLTYFQNEAQLEKSRLLSDRFSAERPKGSFSTLEIQRTEQGDSAMYLCASSLSLTGETQYFGPGTRLLVL.

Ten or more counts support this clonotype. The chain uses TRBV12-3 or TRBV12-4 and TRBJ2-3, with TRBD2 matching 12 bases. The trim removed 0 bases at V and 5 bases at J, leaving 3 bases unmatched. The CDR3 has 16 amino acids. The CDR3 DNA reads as TGTGCCAGCAGTTTAGCGGCTAGCGGGAGGGGAGATACGCAGTATTTT. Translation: CASSLAASGRGDTQYF.

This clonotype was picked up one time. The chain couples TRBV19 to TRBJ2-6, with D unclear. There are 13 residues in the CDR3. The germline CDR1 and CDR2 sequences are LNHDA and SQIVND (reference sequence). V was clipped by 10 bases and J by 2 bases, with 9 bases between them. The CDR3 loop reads CATSATGANVLTF. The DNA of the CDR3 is TGTGCCACGTCGGCCACTGGGGCCAACGTCCTGACTTTC.

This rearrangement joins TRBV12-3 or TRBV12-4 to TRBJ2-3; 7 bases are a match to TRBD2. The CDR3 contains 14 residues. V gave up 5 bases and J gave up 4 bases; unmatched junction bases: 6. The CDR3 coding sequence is TGTGCCAGCAGTAAGCGGGGCGGCGCAGATACGCAGTATTTT. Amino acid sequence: CASSKRGGADTQYF.

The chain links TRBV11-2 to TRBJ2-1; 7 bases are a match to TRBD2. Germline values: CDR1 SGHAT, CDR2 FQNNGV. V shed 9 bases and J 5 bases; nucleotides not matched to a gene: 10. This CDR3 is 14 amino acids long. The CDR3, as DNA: TGTGCCAGTGCCCGGTGGGGGGGTCACAATGAGCAGTTCTTC. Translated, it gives CASARWGGHNEQFF.

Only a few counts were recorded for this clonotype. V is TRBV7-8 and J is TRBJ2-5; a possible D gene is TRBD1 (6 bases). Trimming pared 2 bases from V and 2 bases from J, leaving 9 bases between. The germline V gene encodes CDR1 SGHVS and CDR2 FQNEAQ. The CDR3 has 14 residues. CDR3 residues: CASSLRQAQETQYF. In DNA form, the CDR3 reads TGTGCCAGCAGCTTACGACAGGCTCAAGAGACCCAGTACTTC.

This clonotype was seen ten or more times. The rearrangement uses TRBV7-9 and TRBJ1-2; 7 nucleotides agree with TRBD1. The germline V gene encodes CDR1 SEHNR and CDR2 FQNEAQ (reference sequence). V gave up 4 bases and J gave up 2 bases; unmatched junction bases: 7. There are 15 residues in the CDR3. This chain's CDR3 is CASSSQGEGNYGYTF. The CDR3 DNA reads TGTGCCAGCAGCTCCCAGGGGGAGGGGAACTATGGCTACACCTTC. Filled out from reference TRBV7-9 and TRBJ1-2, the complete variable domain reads DTGVSQNPRHKITKRGQNVTFRCDPISEHNRLYWYRQTLGQGPEFLTYFQNEAQLEKSRLLSDRFSAERPKGSFSTLEIQRTEQGDSAMYLCASSSQGEGNYGYTFGSGTRLTVV.

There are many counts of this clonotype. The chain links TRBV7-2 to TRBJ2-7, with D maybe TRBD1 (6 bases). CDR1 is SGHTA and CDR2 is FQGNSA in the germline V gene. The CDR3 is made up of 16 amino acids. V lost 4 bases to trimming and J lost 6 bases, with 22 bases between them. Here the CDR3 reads CASSSGPGDRNAEQYF. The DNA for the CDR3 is TGTGCCAGCAGCTCTGGGCCAGGGGACCGGAATGCCGAGCAGTACTTC. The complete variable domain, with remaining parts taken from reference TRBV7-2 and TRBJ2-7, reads GAGVSQSPSNKVTEKGKDVELRCDPISGHTALYWYRQSLGQGLEFLIYFQGNSAPDKSGLPSDRFSAERTGGSVSTLTIQRTQQEDSAVYLCASSSGPGDRNAEQYFGPGTRLTVT.

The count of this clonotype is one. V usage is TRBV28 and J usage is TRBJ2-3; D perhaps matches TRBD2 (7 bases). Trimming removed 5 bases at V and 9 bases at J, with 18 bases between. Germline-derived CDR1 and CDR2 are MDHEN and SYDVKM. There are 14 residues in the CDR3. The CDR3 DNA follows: TGTGCCAGCAGTACTCCCGAGGGGAGGGGGACGCAGTATTTT. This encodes CASSTPEGRGTQYF.

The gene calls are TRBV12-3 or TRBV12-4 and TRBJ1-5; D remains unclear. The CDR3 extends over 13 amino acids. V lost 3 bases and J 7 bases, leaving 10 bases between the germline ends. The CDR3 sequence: CASSFKSQQPQHF. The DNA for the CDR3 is TGTGCCAGCAGTTTTAAGTCCCAACAGCCCCAGCATTTT.

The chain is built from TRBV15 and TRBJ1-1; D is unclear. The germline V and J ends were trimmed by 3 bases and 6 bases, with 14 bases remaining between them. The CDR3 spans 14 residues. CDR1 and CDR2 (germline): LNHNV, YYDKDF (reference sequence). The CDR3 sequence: CATSRPRGGAEAFF. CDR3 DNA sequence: TGTGCCACCAGCAGGCCCCGAGGTGGGGCTGAAGCTTTCTTT.

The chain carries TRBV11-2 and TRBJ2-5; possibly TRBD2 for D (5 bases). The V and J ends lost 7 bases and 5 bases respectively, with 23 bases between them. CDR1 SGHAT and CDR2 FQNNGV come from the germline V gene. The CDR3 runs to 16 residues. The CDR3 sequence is CASTLGYSAPWETQYF. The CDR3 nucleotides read TGTGCCAGCACCCTAGGGTATAGCGCACCGTGGGAGACCCAGTACTTC.

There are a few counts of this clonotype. The CDR3 bases are TGCAGTGCTAGTCGGTCAACCGGGGAGCTGTTTTTT. Encoded protein: CSASRSTGELFF. This chain links TRBV20-1 with TRBJ2-2; D gene ambiguous. The ends were cut back, 3 bases at V and 5 bases at J, with 7 bases in the middle. In germline, CDR1 is DFQATT, CDR2 SNEGSKA (reference sequence). This CDR3 is 12 amino acids long.

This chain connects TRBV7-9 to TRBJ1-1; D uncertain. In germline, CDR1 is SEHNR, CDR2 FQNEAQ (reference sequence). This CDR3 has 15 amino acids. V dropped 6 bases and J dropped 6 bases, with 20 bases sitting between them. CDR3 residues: CASRTLNGVSAEAFF. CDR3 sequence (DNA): TGTGCCAGCAGAACTTTGAATGGGGTGAGCGCTGAAGCTTTCTTT.

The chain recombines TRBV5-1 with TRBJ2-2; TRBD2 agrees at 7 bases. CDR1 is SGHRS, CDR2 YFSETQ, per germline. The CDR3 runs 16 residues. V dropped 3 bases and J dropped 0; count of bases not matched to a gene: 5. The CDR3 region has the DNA TGCGCCAGCAGCTCGGGGGGACGATCGAACACCGGGGAGCTGTTTTTT. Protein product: CASSSGGRSNTGELFF.

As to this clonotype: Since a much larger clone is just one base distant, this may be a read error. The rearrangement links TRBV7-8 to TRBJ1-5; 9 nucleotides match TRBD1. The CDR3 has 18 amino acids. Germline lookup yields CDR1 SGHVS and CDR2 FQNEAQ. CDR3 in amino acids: CANSRTGGAIISNQPQHF. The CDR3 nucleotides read TGTGCCAACAGCCGCACAGGGGGCGCGATTATAAGCAATCAGCCCCAGCATTTT.

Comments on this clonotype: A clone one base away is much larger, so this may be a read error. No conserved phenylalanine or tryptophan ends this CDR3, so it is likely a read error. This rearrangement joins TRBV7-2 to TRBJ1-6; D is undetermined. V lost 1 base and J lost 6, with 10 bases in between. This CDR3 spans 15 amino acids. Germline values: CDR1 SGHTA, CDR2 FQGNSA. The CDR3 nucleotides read TGTGCCAGCAGCTTAGTAGGGCAGCTTAATTCACCCCTCCACCTT. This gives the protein CASSLVGQLNSPLHL.